These T cell receptor beta chains were read from a single sample in a study of technical replicates of blood from a handful of donors. The protocol was immunoSEQ multiplex PCR, while the TCRdb copy is restricted to in-frame clones and leaves out a portion. The sample contains approximately 44,000 clones, 96% of which appear only once. What was sequenced was T cells isolated from PBMCs. All receptors come from a human donor in good health. Both conserved end residues are part of each CDR3. Each record gives: clone size, D gene, V gene, J gene, CDR3 DNA, CDR3 protein. The D gene is left open where the match is weak. Clone size, where shown, is once, few, many, or a class for clones that have expanded.

abundance: NA
d_gene: NA
v_gene: TRBV4-1
j_gene: TRBJ1-1
CDR3nt: TGCGCCAGCAGCCACGCGGGGGGGGTAGCGATGAACACTGAAGCTTTCTTT
CDR3aa: CASSHAGGVAMNTEAFF

abundance: NA
d_gene: TRBD1
v_gene: TRBV4-3
j_gene: TRBJ2-7
CDR3nt: TGCGCCAGCAGCCAGGGACCGGGACAGGGGGCCTACGAGCAGTACTTC
CDR3aa: CASSQGPGQGAYEQYF

abundance: NA
d_gene: NA
v_gene: TRBV30
j_gene: TRBJ1-1
CDR3nt: TGTGCCTGGAGTGTTTCGGACACCACCAGTGAAGCTTTCTTT
CDR3aa: CAWSVSDTTSEAFF

abundance: NA
d_gene: TRBD1
v_gene: TRBV13
j_gene: TRBJ2-7
CDR3nt: TGTGCCAGCAGCTCCGGGCAGGGGGTCTACGAGCAGTACTTC
CDR3aa: CASSSGQGVYEQYF

abundance: NA
d_gene: NA
v_gene: TRBV6-1
j_gene: TRBJ1-5
CDR3nt: TGTGCCAGCAGTGTCGTTAATAGCAATCAGCCCCAGCATTTT
CDR3aa: CASSVVNSNQPQHF

abundance: NA
d_gene: NA
v_gene: TRBV18
j_gene: TRBJ2-7
CDR3nt: TGTGCCAGCTCACTAAGGGACACCTCCTACGAGCAGTACTTC
CDR3aa: CASSLRDTSYEQYF

abundance: once
d_gene: TRBD1
v_gene: TRBV27
j_gene: TRBJ1-1
CDR3nt: TGTGCCAGCAGTTTATCCTTACGGGACAGGGCGACTGAAGCTTTCTTT
CDR3aa: CASSLSLRDRATEAFF

abundance: NA
d_gene: TRBD1
v_gene: TRBV6-4
j_gene: TRBJ1-5
CDR3nt: TGTGCCAGCAGTGAACAGGGGGGCAATCAGCCCCAGCATTTT
CDR3aa: CASSEQGGNQPQHF

abundance: NA
d_gene: TRBD1
v_gene: TRBV4-1
j_gene: TRBJ1-4
CDR3nt: TGCGCCAGCAGCCAAGATGAAGGACAGGGGGGGGCTAATGAAAAACTGTTTTTT
CDR3aa: CASSQDEGQGGANEKLFF

abundance: once
d_gene: NA
v_gene: TRBV6-5
j_gene: TRBJ2-7
CDR3nt: TGTGCCAGCAGTTATAATAAGCCAGGGGACAACTACGAGCAGTACTTC
CDR3aa: CASSYNKPGDNYEQYF

abundance: NA
d_gene: NA
v_gene: TRBV7-9
j_gene: TRBJ1-5
CDR3nt: TGTGCCAGCAGCTTAGGGGACACTAGCAATCAGCCCCAGCATTTT
CDR3aa: CASSLGDTSNQPQHF

abundance: NA
d_gene: NA
v_gene: TRBV7-9
j_gene: TRBJ1-4
CDR3nt: TGTGCCAGCAGCCTCACCGCATTGGGGCTTACGTTTTTT
CDR3aa: CASSLTALGLTFF

abundance: NA
d_gene: TRBD2
v_gene: TRBV7-9
j_gene: TRBJ2-1
CDR3nt: TGTGCCATTAGCGGGAGCCACAATGAGCAGTTCTTC
CDR3aa: CAISGSHNEQFF